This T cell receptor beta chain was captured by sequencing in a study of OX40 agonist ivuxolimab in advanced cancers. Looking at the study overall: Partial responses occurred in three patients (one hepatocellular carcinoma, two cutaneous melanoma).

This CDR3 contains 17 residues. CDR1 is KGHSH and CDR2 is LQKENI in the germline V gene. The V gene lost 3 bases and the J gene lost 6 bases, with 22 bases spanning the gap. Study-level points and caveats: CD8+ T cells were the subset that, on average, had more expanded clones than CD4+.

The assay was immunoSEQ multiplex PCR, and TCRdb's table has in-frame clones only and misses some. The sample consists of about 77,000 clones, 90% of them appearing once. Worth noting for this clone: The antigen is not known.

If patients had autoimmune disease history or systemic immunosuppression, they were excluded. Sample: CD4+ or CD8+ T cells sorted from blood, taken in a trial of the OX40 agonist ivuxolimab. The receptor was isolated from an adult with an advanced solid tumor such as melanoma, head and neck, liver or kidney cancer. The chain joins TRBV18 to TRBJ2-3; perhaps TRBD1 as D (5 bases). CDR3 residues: CASSPNDVSLGADTQYF. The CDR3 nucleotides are TGTGCCAGCTCACCTAACGACGTGTCCTTAGGGGCCGATACGCAGTATTTT.